This passage covers 3 T cell receptor beta chains from one sample sequenced in a study of somatic mutations in cytotoxic T cells in rheumatoid arthritis. Sequenced by immunoSEQ multiplex PCR; TCRdb stores in-frame clones only, minus some. The data hold some 26,000 clones, with roughly 87% observed a single time. The sequenced sample was CD8+ T cells sorted from blood. Receptor source: a man aged 50 or older in good health.

The chain uses TRBV13 and TRBJ2-4; 7 nucleotides line up with TRBD1. The ends lost 5 bases at V and 0 bases at J; junction bases unmatched: 7. The CDR3 sequence is 16 residues long. Germline assignment: CDR1 PRHDT and CDR2 FYEKMQ (reference sequence). DNA of the CDR3: TGTGCCAGCAGCCGGCGGACAGGAATAGCCAAAAACATTCAGTACTTC. This codes for CASSRRTGIAKNIQYF.

The CDR3 loop is CASRIEDRANPANYGYTF. In DNA form, the CDR3 reads TGTGCCAGCAGAATTGAAGACAGGGCGAACCCGGCTAACTATGGCTACACCTTC. The rearrangement links TRBV5-6 to TRBJ1-2, with 7 nucleotides matching TRBD1. The CDR3 consists of 18 residues. The germline V gene encodes CDR1 SGHDT and CDR2 YYEEEE. Trimming took 5 bases from V and 0 from J; bases not matched to a gene: 16. Using reference TRBV5-6 and TRBJ1-2 for the parts outside the CDR3, the full variable domain is DAGVTQSPTHLIKTRGQQVTLRCSPKSGHDTVSWYQQALGQGPQFIFQYYEEEERQRGNFPDRFSGHQFPNYSSELNVNALLLGDSALYLCASRIEDRANPANYGYTFGSGTRLTVV.

This clone came up a few times. The chain recombines TRBV7-3 with TRBJ1-5; D is uncertain. Trimming shortened V by 5 bases and J by 4 bases, and 9 bases separated the two germline ends. Per the germline V gene, CDR1 is SGHTA and CDR2 is FQGTGA. CDR3 length: 13 residues. The CDR3 bases are TGTGCCAGCAGCGGGCGGCGGAATCAGCCCCAGCATTTT. Encoded protein: CASSGRRNQPQHF.